This T cell receptor (beta chain) was recorded in a study of CD4 and CD8 cells across lung adenocarcinoma regions. Germline trimming cut 5 bases from V and 3 bases from J; bases unmatched to any gene: 13. CDR1 and CDR2 (germline): SGDLS, YYNGEE. The CDR3 runs to 16 residues. Samples came from patients with localized non-small cell lung adenocarcinoma. From the PCR reads, TCRdb called clonotypes with MiXCR, one entry per CDR3 protein. The sample has about 17,000 distinct CDR3 sequences; roughly 50% are singletons. The chain employs TRBV9 and TRBJ1-2, with 7 nucleotides matching TRBD1. This TCR was recovered from a male donor with lung adenocarcinoma. The CD4 and CD8 labels of this study may be unreliable. Material: CD4+ T cells from the margin of a lung tumor. The CDR3 nucleotides read TGTGCCAGCAGTGACGATCCGGGACAGCGGGACTATGGCTACACCTTC. Translating gives CASSDDPGQRDYGYTF.